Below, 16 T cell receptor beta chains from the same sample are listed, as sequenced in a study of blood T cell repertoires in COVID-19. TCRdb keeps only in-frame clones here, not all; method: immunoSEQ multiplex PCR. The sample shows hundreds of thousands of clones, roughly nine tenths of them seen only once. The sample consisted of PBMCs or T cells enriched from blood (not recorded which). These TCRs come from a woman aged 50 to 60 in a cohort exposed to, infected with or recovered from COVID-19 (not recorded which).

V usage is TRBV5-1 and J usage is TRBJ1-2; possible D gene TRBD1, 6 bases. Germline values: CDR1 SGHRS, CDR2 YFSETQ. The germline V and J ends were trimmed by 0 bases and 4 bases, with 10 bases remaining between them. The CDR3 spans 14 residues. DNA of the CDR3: TGCGCCAGCAGCTTGGGCAGGGGTGTCTATGGCTACACCTTC. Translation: CASSLGRGVYGYTF.

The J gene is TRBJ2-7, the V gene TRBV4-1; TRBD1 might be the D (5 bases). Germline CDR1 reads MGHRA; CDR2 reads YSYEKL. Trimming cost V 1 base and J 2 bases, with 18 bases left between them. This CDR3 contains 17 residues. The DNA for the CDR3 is TGCGCCAGCAGCCAAGTAGGGGCCGGCCGTTATCCCTACGAGCAGTACTTC. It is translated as CASSQVGAGRYPYEQYF.

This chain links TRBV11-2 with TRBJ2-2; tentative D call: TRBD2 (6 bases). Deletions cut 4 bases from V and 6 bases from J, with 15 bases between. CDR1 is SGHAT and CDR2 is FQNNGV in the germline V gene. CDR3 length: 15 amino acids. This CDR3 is CASSSLRGKAGELFF. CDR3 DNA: TGTGCCAGCAGCTCTCTTCGGGGGAAGGCCGGGGAGCTGTTTTTT.

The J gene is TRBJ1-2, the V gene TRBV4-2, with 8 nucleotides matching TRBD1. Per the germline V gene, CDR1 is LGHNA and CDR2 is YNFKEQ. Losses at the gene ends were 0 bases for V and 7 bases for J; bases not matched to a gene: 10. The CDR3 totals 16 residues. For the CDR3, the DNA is TGTGCCAGCAGCCAAGATGGACCTGGACAGGGTGGTGGCTACACCTTC. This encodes CASSQDGPGQGGGYTF.

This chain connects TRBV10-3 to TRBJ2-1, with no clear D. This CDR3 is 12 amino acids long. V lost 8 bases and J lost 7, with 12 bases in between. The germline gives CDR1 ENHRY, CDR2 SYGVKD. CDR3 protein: CAIASSRNEQFF. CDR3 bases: TGTGCCATCGCATCTAGTAGAAATGAGCAGTTCTTC.

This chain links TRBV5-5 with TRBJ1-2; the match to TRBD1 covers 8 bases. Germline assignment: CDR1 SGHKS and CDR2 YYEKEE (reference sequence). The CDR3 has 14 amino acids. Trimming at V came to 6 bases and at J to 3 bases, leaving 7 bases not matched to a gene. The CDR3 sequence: CASIRTGTDYGYTF. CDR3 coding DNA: TGTGCCAGCATTAGGACAGGGACTGACTATGGCTACACCTTC. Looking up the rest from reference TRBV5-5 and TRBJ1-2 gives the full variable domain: DAGVTQSPTHLIKTRGQQVTLRCSPISGHKSVSWYQQVLGQGPQFIFQYYEKEERGRGNFPDRFSARQFPNYSSELNVNALLLGDSALYLCASIRTGTDYGYTFGSGTRLTVV.

The CDR3 DNA reads TGTGCCAGCAGTACCCAGGGGGCAGACTATGGCTACACCTTC. This translates into CASSTQGADYGYTF. The J gene is TRBJ1-2, the V gene TRBV7-2; 8 positions agree with TRBD1. J lost 3 bases, V lost 6 bases, and 6 bases had no gene match. The CDR3 is made up of 14 amino acids. CDR1 and CDR2 from the germline V gene are SGHTA and FQGNSA. Together with reference TRBV7-2 and TRBJ1-2, the CDR3 gives the full variable domain: GAGVSQSPSNKVTEKGKDVELRCDPISGHTALYWYRQSLGQGLEFLIYFQGNSAPDKSGLPSDRFSAERTGGSVSTLTIQRTQQEDSAVYLCASSTQGADYGYTFGSGTRLTVV.

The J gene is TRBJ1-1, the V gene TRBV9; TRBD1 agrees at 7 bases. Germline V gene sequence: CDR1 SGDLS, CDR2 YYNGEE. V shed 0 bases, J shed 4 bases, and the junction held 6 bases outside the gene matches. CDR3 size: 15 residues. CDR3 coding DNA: TGTGCCAGCAGCGTAGAACAGGGGCGAGGCACTGAAGCTTTCTTT. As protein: CASSVEQGRGTEAFF.

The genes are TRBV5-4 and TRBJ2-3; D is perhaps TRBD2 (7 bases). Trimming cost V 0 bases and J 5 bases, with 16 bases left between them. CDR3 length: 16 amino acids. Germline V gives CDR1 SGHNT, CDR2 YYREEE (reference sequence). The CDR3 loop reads CASSLAGGGLEDTQYF. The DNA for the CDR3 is TGTGCCAGCAGCTTGGCGGGGGGCGGTTTGGAAGATACGCAGTATTTT.

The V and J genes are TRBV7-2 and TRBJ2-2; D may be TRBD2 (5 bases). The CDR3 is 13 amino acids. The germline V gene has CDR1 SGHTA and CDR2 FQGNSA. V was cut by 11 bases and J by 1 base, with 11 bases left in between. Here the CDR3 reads CAGGRRNTGELFF. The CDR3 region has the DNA TGTGCCGGAGGACGGAGGAACACCGGGGAGCTGTTTTTT.

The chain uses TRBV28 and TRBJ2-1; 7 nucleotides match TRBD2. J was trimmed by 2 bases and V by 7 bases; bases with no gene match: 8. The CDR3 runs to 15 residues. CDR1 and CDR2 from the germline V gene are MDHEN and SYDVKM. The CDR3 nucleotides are TGTGCCAGCAAAGGGGAGGGGTGGCCCTACAATGAGCAGTTCTTC. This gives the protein CASKGEGWPYNEQFF. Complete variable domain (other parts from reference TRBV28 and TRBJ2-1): DVKVTQSSRYLVKRTGEKVFLECVQDMDHENMFWYRQDPGLGLRLIYFSYDVKMKEKGDIPEGYSVSREKKERFSLILESASTNQTSMYLCASKGEGWPYNEQFFGPGTRLTVL.

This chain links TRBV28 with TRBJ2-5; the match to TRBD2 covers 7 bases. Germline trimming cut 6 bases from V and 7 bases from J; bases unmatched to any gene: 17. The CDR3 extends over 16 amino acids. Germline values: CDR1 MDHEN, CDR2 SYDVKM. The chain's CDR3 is CASSDVAGSTSRTQYF. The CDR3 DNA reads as TGTGCCAGCAGCGATGTAGCGGGCTCAACTTCCAGGACCCAGTACTTC. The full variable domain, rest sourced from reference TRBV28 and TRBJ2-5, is DVKVTQSSRYLVKRTGEKVFLECVQDMDHENMFWYRQDPGLGLRLIYFSYDVKMKEKGDIPEGYSVSREKKERFSLILESASTNQTSMYLCASSDVAGSTSRTQYFGPGTRLLVL.

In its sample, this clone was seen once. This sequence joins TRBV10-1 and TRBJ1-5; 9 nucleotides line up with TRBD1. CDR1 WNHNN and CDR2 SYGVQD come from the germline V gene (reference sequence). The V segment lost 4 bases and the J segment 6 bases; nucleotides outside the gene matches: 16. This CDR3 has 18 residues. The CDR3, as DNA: TGCGCCAGCAGTGGAAGGGGATTTAGGGGACAGGGTGGTCAGCCCCAGCATTTT. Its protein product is CASSGRGFRGQGGQPQHF.

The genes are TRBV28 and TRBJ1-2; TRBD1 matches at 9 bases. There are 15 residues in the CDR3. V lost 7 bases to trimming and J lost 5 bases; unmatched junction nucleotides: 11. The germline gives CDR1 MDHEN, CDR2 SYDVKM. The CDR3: CASKLLDRGYYGYTF. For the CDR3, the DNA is TGTGCCAGCAAACTCCTGGACAGGGGATATTATGGCTACACCTTC.

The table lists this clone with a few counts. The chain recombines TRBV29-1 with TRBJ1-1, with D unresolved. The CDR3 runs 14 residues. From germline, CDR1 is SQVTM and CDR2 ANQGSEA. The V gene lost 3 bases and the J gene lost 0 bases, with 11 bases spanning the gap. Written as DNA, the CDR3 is TGCAGCGTTGAGTCGCGGGGAATGAACACTGAAGCTTTCTTT. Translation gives CSVESRGMNTEAFF.

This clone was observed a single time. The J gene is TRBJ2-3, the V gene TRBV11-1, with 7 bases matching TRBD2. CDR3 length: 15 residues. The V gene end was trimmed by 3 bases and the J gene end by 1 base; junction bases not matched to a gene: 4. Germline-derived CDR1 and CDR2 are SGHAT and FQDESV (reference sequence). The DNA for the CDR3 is TGTGCCAGCAGCTTGCATGGACTAGGCACAGATACGCAGTATTTT. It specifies CASSLHGLGTDTQYF.